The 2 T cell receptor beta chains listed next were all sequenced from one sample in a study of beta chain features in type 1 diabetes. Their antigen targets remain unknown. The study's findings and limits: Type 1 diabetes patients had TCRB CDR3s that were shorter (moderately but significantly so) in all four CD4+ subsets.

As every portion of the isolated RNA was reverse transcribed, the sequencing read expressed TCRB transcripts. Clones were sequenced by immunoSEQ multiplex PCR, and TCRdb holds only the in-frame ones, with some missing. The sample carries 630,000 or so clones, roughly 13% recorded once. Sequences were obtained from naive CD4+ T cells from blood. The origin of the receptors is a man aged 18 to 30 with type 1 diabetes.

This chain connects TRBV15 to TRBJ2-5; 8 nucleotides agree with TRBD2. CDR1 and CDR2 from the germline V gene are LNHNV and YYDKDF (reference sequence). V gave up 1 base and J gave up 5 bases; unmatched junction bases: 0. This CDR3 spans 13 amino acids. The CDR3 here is CATSRAGGETQYF. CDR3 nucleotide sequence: TGTGCCACCAGCAGAGCGGGGGGGGAGACCCAGTACTTC.

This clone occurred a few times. Here the CDR3 DNA reads TGTGCCAGCAGCGTAGTCGATGGACCGGATTATGGCTACACCTTC. Protein sequence: CASSVVDGPDYGYTF. The chain couples TRBV9 to TRBJ1-2; no reliable D call. The CDR3 runs 15 residues. Germline CDR1 is SGDLS and CDR2 is YYNGEE. Deletions cut 0 bases from V and 5 bases from J, with 14 bases between.